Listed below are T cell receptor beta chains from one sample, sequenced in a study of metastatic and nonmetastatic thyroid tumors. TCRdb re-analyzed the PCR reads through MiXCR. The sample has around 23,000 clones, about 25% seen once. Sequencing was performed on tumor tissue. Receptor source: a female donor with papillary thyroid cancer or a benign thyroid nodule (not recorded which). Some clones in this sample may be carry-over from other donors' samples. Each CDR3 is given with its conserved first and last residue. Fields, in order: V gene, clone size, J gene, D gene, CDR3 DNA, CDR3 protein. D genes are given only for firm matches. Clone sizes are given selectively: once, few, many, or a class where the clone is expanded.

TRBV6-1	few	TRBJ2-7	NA	TGTGCCAGCAGGGGTCTTGGCGGAAGCCCCTACGAGCAGTACTTC	CASRGLGGSPYEQYF
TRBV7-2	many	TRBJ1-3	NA	TGTGCCAGCAGGACGGACAGCTCTGGAAACACCATATATTTT	CASRTDSSGNTIYF
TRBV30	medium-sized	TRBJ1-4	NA	TGTGCCTGGAGTGTGGGAGCAACTAATGAAAAACTGTTTTTT	CAWSVGATNEKLFF
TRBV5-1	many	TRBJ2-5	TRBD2	TGCGCCAGCAGCTTGGCGGGGGGGCAAGAGACCCAGTACTTC	CASSLAGGQETQYF
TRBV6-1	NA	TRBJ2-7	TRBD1	TGTGCCAGCAGTCGGGACAGGGTTAACCACGAGCATTACTTC	CASSRDRVNHEHYF
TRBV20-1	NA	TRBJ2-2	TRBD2	TGCAGTGCCATTCCGGGACTAGCGGGAGAAACCGGGGAGCTGTTTTTT	CSAIPGLAGETGELFF
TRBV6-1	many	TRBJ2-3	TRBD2	TGTGCCAGCAGGCCGTATCTAGCGGGGGGGCGGGATACGCAGTATTTT	CASRPYLAGGRDTQYF
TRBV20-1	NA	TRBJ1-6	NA	TGCAGTGCCGCGAGAGGGCAGGGGAATTCACCCCTCCACTTT	CSAARGQGNSPLHF
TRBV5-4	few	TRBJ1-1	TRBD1	TGTGCCAGCAGCCTTCCGGGACAGGGTTCGAAAGCTTTCTTT	CASSLPGQGSKAFF
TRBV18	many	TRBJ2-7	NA	TGTGCCAGCTCACCAATCCCCCAGAGTAACTACGAGCAGTACTTC	CASSPIPQSNYEQYF
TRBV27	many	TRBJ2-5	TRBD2	TGTGCCAGCAGAGCGGGGGTGACATCGAAAGAGACCCAGTACTTC	CASRAGVTSKETQYF
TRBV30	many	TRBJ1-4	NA	TGTGCCTGGAGTGGCGGTCGCCGCATGACAACTAATGAAAAACTGTTTTTT	CAWSGGRRMTTNEKLFF
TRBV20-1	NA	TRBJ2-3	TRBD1	TGCAGTGCCGCAAAGACAGGGGGTTACGCAGATACGCAGTATTTT	CSAAKTGGYADTQYF
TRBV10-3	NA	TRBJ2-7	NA	TGTGCCATCTACGAGCAGTACTTC	CAIYEQYF
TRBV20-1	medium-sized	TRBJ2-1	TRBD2	TGCAGTGCTATCACTAGCGGGGGCCGTCACTCCTACAATGAGCAGTTCTTC	CSAITSGGRHSYNEQFF
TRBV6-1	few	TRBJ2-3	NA	TGTGCCATCAGCCTCGGGACTCCAGGTGGGGCAGATACGCAGTATTTT	CAISLGTPGGADTQYF
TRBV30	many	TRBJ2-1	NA	TGTGCCTGGAGTGCTGGGACACCGTCCTACAATGAGCAGTTCTTC	CAWSAGTPSYNEQFF
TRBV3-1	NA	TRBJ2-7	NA	TGTGCCAGCAGCCACCGAGGCGGCTACGAGCAGTACTTC	CASSHRGGYEQYF
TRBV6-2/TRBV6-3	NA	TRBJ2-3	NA	TGTGCCAGCAGTTACTCGATCGGGATGCGGGTGGGGGGCACAGATACGCAGTATTTT	CASSYSIGMRVGGTDTQYF
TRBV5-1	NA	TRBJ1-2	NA	TGCGCCAGCAGTGGCAGGGCTGGCTACACATTC	CASSGRAGYTF
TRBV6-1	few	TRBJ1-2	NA	TGTGCCAGCAGAGTCGGGACACAGTATGGCTACACCTTC	CASRVGTQYGYTF
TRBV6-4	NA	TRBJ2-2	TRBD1	TGTGCCAGCAGTCCGACTCCTTGGACAGGGGGAAGGCCGAACACCGGGGAGCTGTTTTTT	CASSPTPWTGGRPNTGELFF
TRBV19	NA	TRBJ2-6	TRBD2	TGTGCCAGTAGTCGGGAGGGAAGAGGGACTGGGGACAACGTCCTGAATTTC	CASSREGRGTGDNVLNF
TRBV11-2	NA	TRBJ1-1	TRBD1	TGTGCCAGCAGCTTCCTAGACAGGGACGGGACTGAAGCTTTCTTT	CASSFLDRDGTEAFF
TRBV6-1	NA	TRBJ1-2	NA	TGTGCCAGCAGGCTTGAGAGCACCTATGGCTACACCTTC	CASRLESTYGYTF
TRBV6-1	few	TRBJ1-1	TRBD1	TGTGCCAGCACCAAGATTACAGGGGACACTGAATCTTTCTTT	CASTKITGDTESFF
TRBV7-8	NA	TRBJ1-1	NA	TGTGCCAGCAGCTCCTATGGGAGGGGACGAAAGAACACTGAAGCTTTCTTT	CASSSYGRGRKNTEAFF
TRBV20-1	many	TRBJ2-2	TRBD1	TGCAGTGCGCGCGAGGCAAACAGGGGATTCGACACCGGGGAGCTGTTTTTT	CSAREANRGFDTGELFF
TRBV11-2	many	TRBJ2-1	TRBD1	TGTGCCAGCAGCTTAGGACAGGGACCCTACAATGAGCAGTTCTTC	CASSLGQGPYNEQFF
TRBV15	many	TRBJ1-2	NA	TGTGCCACCAGCAGAGGTCGGGGGACCTATGGCTACACCTTC	CATSRGRGTYGYTF
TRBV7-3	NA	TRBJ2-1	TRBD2	TGTGCCAGCAGATTCCTAGCGGGGGAAGTGAATGAGCAGTTCTTC	CASRFLAGEVNEQFF
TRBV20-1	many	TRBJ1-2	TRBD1	TGCAGTGCTAGAGATTTTACAGGGGCGGACTATGGCTACACCTTC	CSARDFTGADYGYTF
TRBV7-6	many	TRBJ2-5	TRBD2	TGTGCCAGCAGCCTAGCCCCTACTAGCGGGGGGGCGGGAGAGACCCAGTACTTC	CASSLAPTSGGAGETQYF
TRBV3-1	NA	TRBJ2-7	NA	TGTGCCAGCATCCCGTCCCAGGGAGTCAGGAACGAGCAGTACTTC	CASIPSQGVRNEQYF
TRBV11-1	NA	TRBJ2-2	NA	TGTGTCAGCAGCTTAAGTGGGATAGCGAACACCGGGGAGCTGTTTTTT	CVSSLSGIANTGELFF
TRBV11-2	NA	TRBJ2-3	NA	TGTGCCAGCAGCTTAGGAGCGAATACGCAGTATTTT	CASSLGANTQYF
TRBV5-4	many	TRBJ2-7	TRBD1	TGTGCCAGCAGCTCGGGACAGGAAACCTACGAGCAGTACTTC	CASSSGQETYEQYF
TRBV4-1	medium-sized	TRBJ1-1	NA	TGCGCCAGCAGCCAAGGTGGAGCGAACACTGAAGCTTTCTTT	CASSQGGANTEAFF
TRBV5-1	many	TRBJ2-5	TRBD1	TGCGCCAGCAGCCCGACAGGGGATGAGACCCAGTACTTC	CASSPTGDETQYF
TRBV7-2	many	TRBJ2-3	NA	TGTGCCAGCATCCTTTCGAAGGGGGCAGATACGCAGTATTTT	CASILSKGADTQYF
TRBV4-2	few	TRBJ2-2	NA	TGTGCCAGCAGCCAAGAAGTGCCGAATACCGGGGAGCTGCTTTTT	CASSQEVPNTGELLF
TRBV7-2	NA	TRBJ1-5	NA	TGTGCCAGCAGCTTAGCGTTCGGGGAGCCCCATCACTTT	CASSLAFGEPHHF
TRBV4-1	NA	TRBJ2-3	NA	TGCGCCAGCAGCCAGGATCAGCCTTTTGGTACACAGTATTTT	CASSQDQPFGTQYF
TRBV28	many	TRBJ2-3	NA	TGTGCCAGCAGTTTTCCGACCACAGATACGCAGTATTTT	CASSFPTTDTQYF
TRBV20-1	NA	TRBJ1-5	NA	TGCAGTGCTAGAGATAGTCCCTCCGGGGCCCAGCATTTT	CSARDSPSGAQHF
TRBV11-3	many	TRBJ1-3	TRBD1	TGTGCCAGCAGCTTGGATGGGACAGGCCTGCCTGGAAACACCATATATTTT	CASSLDGTGLPGNTIYF